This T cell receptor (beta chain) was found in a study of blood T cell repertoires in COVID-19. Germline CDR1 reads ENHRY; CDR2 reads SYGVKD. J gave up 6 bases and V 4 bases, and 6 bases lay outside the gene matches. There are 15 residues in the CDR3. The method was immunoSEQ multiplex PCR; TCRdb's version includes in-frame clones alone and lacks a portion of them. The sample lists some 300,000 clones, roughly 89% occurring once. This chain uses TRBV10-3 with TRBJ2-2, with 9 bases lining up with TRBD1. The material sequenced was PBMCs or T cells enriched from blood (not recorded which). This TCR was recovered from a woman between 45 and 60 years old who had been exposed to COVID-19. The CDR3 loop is CAISGKGQGAGELFF. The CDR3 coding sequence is TGTGCCATCAGTGGGAAGGGACAGGGAGCCGGGGAGCTGTTTTTT.